This is a list of T cell receptor beta chains from one sample in a study of cytomegalovirus exposure and HLA in healthy donors. The repertoire was sequenced with immunoSEQ multiplex PCR; TCRdb's copy has only in-frame clones and lacks some. This sample has about 140,000 clones, with roughly 86% found just once. The sequenced sample consisted of PBMCs. These receptors were taken from a woman aged 40 to 49 in good health and CMV-seronegative. Both conserved end residues are part of each CDR3. Fields, in order: V gene, J gene, D gene, clone size, CDR3 protein, CDR3 DNA. D genes are given only for firm matches. Only part of the rows carry a size: once, few, many, or a class if the clone is expanded.

V gene: TRBV18; J gene: TRBJ2-1; D gene: TRBD2; clone size: .; CDR3 protein: CASSTSGALSYNEQFF; CDR3 DNA: TGTGCCAGCTCAACTAGCGGGGCCCTATCCTACAATGAGCAGTTCTTC
V gene: TRBV19; J gene: TRBJ1-5; D gene: .; clone size: .; CDR3 protein: CASSPGRGQPQHF; CDR3 DNA: TGTGCCAGTAGTCCGGGCCGAGGGCAGCCCCAGCATTTT
V gene: TRBV13; J gene: TRBJ2-7; D gene: .; clone size: .; CDR3 protein: CASSPTPEYEQYF; CDR3 DNA: TGTGCCAGCAGCCCAACCCCCGAGTACGAGCAGTACTTC
V gene: TRBV6-5; J gene: TRBJ1-4; D gene: .; clone size: .; CDR3 protein: CASSYQGPTNEKLFF; CDR3 DNA: TGTGCCAGCAGTTACCAGGGGCCAACTAATGAAAAACTGTTTTTT
V gene: TRBV7-2; J gene: TRBJ2-5; D gene: TRBD1; clone size: .; CDR3 protein: CASSLNGQGGRETQYF; CDR3 DNA: TGTGCCAGCAGCTTAAATGGACAGGGAGGTAGGGAGACCCAGTACTTC
V gene: TRBV5-8; J gene: TRBJ2-7; D gene: .; clone size: .; CDR3 protein: CASSAGYITTYEQYF; CDR3 DNA: TGTGCCAGCAGCGCCGGGTATATAACCACCTACGAGCAGTACTTC
V gene: TRBV6-1; J gene: TRBJ1-1; D gene: .; clone size: .; CDR3 protein: CASSEARGGVDEAFF; CDR3 DNA: TGTGCCAGCAGTGAAGCGCGGGGGGGCGTGGATGAAGCTTTCTTT
V gene: TRBV18; J gene: TRBJ1-2; D gene: .; clone size: .; CDR3 protein: CASSPQQQIPNYGYTF; CDR3 DNA: TGTGCCAGCTCACCACAACAGCAGATTCCTAACTATGGCTACACCTTC
V gene: TRBV5-5; J gene: TRBJ1-2; D gene: .; clone size: .; CDR3 protein: CASSLPSGYGYTF; CDR3 DNA: TGTGCCAGCAGCTTGCCGTCGGGCTATGGCTACACCTTC
V gene: TRBV7-2; J gene: TRBJ1-6; D gene: .; clone size: once; CDR3 protein: CASSGGTAVFTLHF; CDR3 DNA: TGTGCCAGCAGCGGAGGGACCGCGGTATTCACCCTCCACTTT
V gene: TRBV19; J gene: TRBJ2-2; D gene: TRBD1; clone size: .; CDR3 protein: CASSIWGQGDTGELFF; CDR3 DNA: TGTGCCAGTAGTATTTGGGGACAGGGGGACACCGGGGAGCTGTTTTTT
V gene: TRBV25-1; J gene: TRBJ2-7; D gene: TRBD1; clone size: .; CDR3 protein: CASSVAGTGYEQYF; CDR3 DNA: TGTGCCAGCAGTGTCGCCGGGACAGGCTACGAGCAGTACTTC
V gene: TRBV28; J gene: TRBJ2-2; D gene: .; clone size: .; CDR3 protein: CAMRTGELFF; CDR3 DNA: TGTGCCATGCGGACCGGGGAGCTGTTTTTT
V gene: TRBV5-1; J gene: TRBJ2-7; D gene: TRBD2; clone size: once; CDR3 protein: CASSLEASGREQYF; CDR3 DNA: TGCGCCAGCAGCTTGGAGGCTAGCGGGAGGGAGCAGTACTTC
V gene: TRBV19; J gene: TRBJ2-4; D gene: TRBD2; clone size: .; CDR3 protein: CASSSGLAGANIQYF; CDR3 DNA: TGTGCCAGTAGTTCGGGACTAGCGGGAGCTAACATTCAGTACTTC
V gene: TRBV7-7; J gene: TRBJ2-1; D gene: TRBD2; clone size: .; CDR3 protein: CASSPGGSYNEQFF; CDR3 DNA: TGTGCCAGCAGCCCGGGGGGGTCCTACAATGAGCAGTTCTTC
V gene: TRBV5-4; J gene: TRBJ2-2; D gene: .; clone size: .; CDR3 protein: CASSLDRDPVSGELFF; CDR3 DNA: TGTGCCAGCAGCTTGGATCGGGATCCGGTGTCCGGGGAGCTGTTTTTT
V gene: TRBV5-5; J gene: TRBJ1-1; D gene: .; clone size: .; CDR3 protein: CASSTQTDTKAFF; CDR3 DNA: TGTGCCAGCAGCACCCAGACCGATACTAAAGCTTTCTTT
V gene: TRBV13; J gene: TRBJ2-2; D gene: TRBD2; clone size: .; CDR3 protein: CASSLSGLASPGATGELFF; CDR3 DNA: TGTGCCAGCAGCTTATCGGGACTAGCGAGCCCGGGGGCCACCGGGGAGCTGTTTTTT
V gene: TRBV2; J gene: TRBJ1-1; D gene: TRBD1; clone size: .; CDR3 protein: CASSLGQGNTEAFF; CDR3 DNA: TGTGCCAGCAGTTTGGGACAGGGTAACACTGAAGCTTTCTTT
V gene: TRBV27; J gene: TRBJ2-7; D gene: .; clone size: .; CDR3 protein: CASSFSAGTYEQYF; CDR3 DNA: TGTGCCAGCAGTTTTTCGGCAGGGACCTACGAGCAGTACTTC
V gene: TRBV6-1; J gene: TRBJ2-5; D gene: TRBD2; clone size: .; CDR3 protein: CASSDAVSGKETQYF; CDR3 DNA: TGTGCCAGCAGTGACGCGGTTAGCGGGAAAGAGACCCAGTACTTC
V gene: TRBV9; J gene: TRBJ1-4; D gene: TRBD1; clone size: once; CDR3 protein: CASSPTGDNEKLFF; CDR3 DNA: TGTGCCAGCAGCCCCACAGGGGATAATGAAAAACTGTTTTTT
V gene: TRBV5-6; J gene: TRBJ1-3; D gene: .; clone size: few; CDR3 protein: CASSFGTNGNTIYF; CDR3 DNA: TGTGCCAGCAGCTTCGGGACAAATGGAAACACCATATATTTT